This T cell receptor beta chain was captured by sequencing in a study of CD4+ T cells in melanoma. Regarding this clone: Its cognate antigen is unknown.

Generated by immunoSEQ multiplex PCR, the TCRdb table keeps only in-frame clones and is missing some. The table lists almost 15,000 clones, more than 55% of them singletons, with 14% in the top ten. The study's findings and limits: CD8+ T cell, macrophage and B cell function reportedly correlated with neoantigen-specific CD4+ T cells.

V was clipped by 8 bases and J by 3 bases, with 14 bases between them. The CDR3 runs 14 residues. In germline, CDR1 is MNHNY, CDR2 SVGAGI (reference sequence). The source material was cells from a culture (not recorded whether cultured in vitro). J is TRBJ1-5 and V is TRBV6-6; a weak D match, TRBD1 (6 bases). This TCR was sampled from a human donor with melanoma. CDR3 coding DNA: TGTGCCAGCTCCCCGCGGACAGCCAATCAGCCCCAGCATTTT. This codes for CASSPRTANQPQHF.